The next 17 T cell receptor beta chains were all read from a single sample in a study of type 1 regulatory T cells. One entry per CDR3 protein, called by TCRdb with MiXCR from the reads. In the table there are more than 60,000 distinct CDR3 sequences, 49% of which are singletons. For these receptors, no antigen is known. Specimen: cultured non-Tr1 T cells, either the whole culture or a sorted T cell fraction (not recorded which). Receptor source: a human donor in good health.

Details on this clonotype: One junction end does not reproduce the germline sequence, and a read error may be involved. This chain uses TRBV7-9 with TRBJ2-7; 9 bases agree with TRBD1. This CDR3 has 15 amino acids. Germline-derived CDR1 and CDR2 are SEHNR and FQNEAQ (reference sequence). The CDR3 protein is CTSSWPGQGSYEQYF. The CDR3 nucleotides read TGTACCAGCAGCTGGCCGGGACAGGGATCGTACGAGCAGTACTTC. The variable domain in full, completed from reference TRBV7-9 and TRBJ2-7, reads DTGVSQNPRHKITKRGQNVTFRCDPISEHNRLYWYRQTLGQGPEFLTYFQNEAQLEKSRLLSDRFSAERPKGSFSTLEIQRTEQGDSAMYLCTSSWPGQGSYEQYFGPGTRLTVT.

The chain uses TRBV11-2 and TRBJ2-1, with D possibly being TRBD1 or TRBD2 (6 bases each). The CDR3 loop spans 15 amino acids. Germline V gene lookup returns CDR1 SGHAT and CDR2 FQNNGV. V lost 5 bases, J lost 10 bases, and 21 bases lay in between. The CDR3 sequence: CASSPGPGAYSEQFF. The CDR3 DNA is TGTGCCAGCAGCCCAGGACCGGGGGCCTATAGCGAGCAGTTCTTC.

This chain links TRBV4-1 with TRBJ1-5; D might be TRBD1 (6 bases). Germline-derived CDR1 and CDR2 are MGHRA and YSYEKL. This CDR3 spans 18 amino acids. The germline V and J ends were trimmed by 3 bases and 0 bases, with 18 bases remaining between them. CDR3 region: CASSQGVWTVYSNQPQHF. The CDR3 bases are TGCGCCAGCAGCCAGGGGGTCTGGACAGTTTATAGCAATCAGCCCCAGCATTTT.

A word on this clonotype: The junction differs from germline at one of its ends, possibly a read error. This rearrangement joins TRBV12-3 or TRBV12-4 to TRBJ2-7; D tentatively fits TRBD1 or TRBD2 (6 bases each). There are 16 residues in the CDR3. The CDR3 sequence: CASSFAPQGGLYGQYF. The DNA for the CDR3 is TGTGCCAGCAGTTTTGCTCCACAGGGAGGATTGTACGGGCAGTACTTC.

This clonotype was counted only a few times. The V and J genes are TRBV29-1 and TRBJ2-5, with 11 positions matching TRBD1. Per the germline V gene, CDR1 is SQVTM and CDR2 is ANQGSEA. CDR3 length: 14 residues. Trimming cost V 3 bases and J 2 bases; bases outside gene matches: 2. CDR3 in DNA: TGCAGCGTTGATGGGACAGGGGGTCAAGAGACCCAGTACTTC. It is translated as CSVDGTGGQETQYF.

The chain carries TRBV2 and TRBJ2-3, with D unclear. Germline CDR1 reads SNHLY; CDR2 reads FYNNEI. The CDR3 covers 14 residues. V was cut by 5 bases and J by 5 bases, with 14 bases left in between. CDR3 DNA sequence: TGTGCCAGCAGTAAAGACTCGGCCGGAGATACGCAGTATTTT. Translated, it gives CASSKDSAGDTQYF.

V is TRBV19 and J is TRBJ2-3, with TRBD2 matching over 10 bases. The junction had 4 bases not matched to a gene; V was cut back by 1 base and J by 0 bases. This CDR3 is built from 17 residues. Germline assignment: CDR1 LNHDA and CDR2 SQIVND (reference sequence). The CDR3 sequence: CASSIGTSGESTDTQYF. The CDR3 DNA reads TGTGCCAGTAGTATAGGAACTAGCGGGGAGAGCACAGATACGCAGTATTTT.

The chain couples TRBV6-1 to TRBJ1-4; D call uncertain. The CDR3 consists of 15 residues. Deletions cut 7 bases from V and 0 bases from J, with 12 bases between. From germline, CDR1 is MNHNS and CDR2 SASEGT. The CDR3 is CASISGEATNEKLFF. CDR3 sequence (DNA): TGTGCCAGCATATCCGGGGAAGCAACTAATGAAAAACTGTTTTTT.

The CDR3 loop is CASSPAGTYNEQFF. For the CDR3, the DNA is TGCGCCAGCAGCCCCGCGGGCACCTACAATGAGCAGTTCTTC. The J gene is TRBJ2-1, the V gene TRBV5-1; D perhaps matches TRBD2 (5 bases). The CDR3 contains 14 residues. Germline V lookup: CDR1 SGHRS, CDR2 YFSETQ. With 4 bases removed from V and 2 bases from J, the gap between germline ends came to 10 bases. Looking up the rest from reference TRBV5-1 and TRBJ2-1 gives the full variable domain: KAGVTQTPRYLIKTRGQQVTLSCSPISGHRSVSWYQQTPGQGLQFLFEYFSETQRNKGNFPGRFSGRQFSNSRSEMNVSTLELGDSALYLCASSPAGTYNEQFFGPGTRLTVL.

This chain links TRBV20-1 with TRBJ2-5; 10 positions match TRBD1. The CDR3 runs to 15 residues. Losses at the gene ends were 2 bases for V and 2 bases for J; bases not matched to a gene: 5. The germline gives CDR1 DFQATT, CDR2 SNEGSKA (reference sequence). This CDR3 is CSARRDRGWQETQYF. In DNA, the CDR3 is TGCAGTGCTAGAAGGGACAGGGGATGGCAAGAGACCCAGTACTTC.

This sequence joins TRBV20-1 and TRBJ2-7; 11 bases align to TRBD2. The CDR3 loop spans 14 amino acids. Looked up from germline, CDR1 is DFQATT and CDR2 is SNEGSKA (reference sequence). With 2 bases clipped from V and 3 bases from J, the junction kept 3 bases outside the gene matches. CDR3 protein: CSARLAGGDYEQYF. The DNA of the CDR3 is TGCAGTGCTAGACTAGCGGGGGGAGACTACGAGCAGTACTTC.

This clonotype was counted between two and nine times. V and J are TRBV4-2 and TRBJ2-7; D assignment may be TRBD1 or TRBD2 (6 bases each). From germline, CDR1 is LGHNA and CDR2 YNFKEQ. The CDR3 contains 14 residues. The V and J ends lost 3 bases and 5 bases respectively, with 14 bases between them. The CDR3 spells CASSQFSGANEQYF. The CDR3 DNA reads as TGTGCCAGCAGCCAGTTTTCGGGGGCCAACGAGCAGTACTTC.

This CDR3 reads CASSLIGLDGGTQYF. The CDR3 DNA sequence: TGCGCCAGCAGCCTAATCGGACTAGACGGGGGGACCCAGTACTTC. The chain links TRBV4-1 to TRBJ2-5; 7 bases match TRBD2. The V gene end was trimmed by 4 bases and the J gene end by 7 bases; junction bases not matched to a gene: 12. The germline V gene encodes CDR1 MGHRA and CDR2 YSYEKL. CDR3 length equals 15 residues.

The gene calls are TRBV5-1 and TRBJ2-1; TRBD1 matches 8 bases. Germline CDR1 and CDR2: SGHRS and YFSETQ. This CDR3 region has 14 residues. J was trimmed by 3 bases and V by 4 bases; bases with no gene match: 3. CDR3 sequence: CASSPGQGYNEQFF. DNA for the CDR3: TGCGCCAGCAGCCCCGGACAGGGCTACAATGAGCAGTTCTTC.

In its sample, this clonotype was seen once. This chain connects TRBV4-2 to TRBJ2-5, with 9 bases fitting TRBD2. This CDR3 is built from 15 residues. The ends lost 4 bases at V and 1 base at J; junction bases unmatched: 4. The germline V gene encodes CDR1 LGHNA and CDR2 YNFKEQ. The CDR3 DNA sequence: TGTGCCAGCAGCCGCCAGACTAGCGGCCAAGAGACCCAGTACTTC. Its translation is CASSRQTSGQETQYF.

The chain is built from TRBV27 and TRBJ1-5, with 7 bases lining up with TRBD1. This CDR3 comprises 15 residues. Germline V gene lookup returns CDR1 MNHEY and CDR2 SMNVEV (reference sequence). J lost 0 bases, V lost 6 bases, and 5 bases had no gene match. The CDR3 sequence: CASRSRQGSNQPQHF. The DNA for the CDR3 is TGTGCCAGCAGGAGCCGACAGGGTAGCAATCAGCCCCAGCATTTT.

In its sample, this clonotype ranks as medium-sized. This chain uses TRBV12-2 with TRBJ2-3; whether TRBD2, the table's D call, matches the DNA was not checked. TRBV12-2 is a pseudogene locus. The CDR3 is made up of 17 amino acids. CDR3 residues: CASPTARDYLRTDTQYF. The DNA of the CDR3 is TGTGCAAGTCCTACAGCCAGGGACTACCTACGCACAGATACGCAGTATTTT.